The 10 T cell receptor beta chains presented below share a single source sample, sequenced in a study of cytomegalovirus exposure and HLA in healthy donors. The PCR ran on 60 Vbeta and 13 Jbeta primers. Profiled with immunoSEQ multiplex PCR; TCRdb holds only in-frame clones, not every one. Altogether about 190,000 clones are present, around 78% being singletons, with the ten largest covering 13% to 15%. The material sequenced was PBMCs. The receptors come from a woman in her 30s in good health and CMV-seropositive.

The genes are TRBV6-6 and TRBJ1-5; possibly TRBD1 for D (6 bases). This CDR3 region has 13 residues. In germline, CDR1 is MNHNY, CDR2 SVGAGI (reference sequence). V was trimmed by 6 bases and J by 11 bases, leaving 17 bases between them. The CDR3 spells CASSPGQFSAQHF. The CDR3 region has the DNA TGTGCCAGCAGCCCTGGACAGTTTTCGGCCCAGCATTTT.

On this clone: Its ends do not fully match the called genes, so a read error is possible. CDR3 DNA: TGTTCCAGCAGCGGGGCTCGGGAAAAACTGTTTTTT. It is translated as CSSSGAREKLFF. This chain joins TRBV7-9 and TRBJ1-4; a weak D match, TRBD1 (5 bases). Germline assignment: CDR1 SEHNR and CDR2 FQNEAQ (reference sequence). The CDR3 spans 12 residues.

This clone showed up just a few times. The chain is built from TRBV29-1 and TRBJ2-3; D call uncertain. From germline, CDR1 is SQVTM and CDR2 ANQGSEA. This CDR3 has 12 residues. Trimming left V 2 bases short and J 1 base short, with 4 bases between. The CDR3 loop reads CSVESGTDTQYF. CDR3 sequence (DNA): TGCAGCGTTGAATCGGGCACAGATACGCAGTATTTT.

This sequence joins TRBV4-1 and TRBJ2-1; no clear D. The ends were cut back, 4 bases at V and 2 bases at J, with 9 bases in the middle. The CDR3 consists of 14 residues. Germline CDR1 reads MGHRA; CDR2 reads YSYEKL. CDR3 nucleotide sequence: TGCGCCAGCAGCCCGTTACTCGCCTACAATGAGCAGTTCTTC. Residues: CASSPLLAYNEQFF.

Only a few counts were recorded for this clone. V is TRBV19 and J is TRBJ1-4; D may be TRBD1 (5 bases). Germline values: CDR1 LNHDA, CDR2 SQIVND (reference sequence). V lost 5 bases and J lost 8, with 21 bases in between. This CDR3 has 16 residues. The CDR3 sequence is CASSPDMVKLSEKLFF. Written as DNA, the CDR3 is TGTGCCAGTAGTCCGGACATGGTTAAACTGTCCGAAAAACTGTTTTTT.

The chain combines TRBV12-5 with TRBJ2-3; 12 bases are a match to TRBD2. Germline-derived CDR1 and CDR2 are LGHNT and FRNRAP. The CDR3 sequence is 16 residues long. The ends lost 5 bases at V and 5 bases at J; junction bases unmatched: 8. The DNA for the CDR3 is TGTGCTAGTGGTCTAGCGGGGGGGCCTGAGGAAGATACGCAGTATTTT. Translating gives CASGLAGGPEEDTQYF.

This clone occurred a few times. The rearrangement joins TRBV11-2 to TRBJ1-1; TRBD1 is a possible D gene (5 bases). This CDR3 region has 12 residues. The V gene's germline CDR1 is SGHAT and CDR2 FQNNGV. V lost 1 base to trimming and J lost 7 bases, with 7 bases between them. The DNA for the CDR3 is TGTGCCAGCAGCTTAGGCAGGGATGAAGCTTTCTTT. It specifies CASSLGRDEAFF.

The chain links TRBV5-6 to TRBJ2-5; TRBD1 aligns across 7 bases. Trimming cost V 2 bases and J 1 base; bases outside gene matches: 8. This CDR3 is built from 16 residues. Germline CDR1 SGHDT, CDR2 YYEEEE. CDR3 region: CASSLWGTEGQETQYF. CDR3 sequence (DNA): TGTGCCAGCAGCTTATGGGGGACAGAGGGCCAAGAGACCCAGTACTTC.

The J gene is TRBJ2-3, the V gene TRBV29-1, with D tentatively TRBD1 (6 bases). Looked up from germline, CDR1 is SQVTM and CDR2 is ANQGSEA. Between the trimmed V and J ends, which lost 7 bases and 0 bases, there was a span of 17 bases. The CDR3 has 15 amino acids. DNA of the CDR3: TGCAGCGCAAGCATAGGGACACCAAGCACAGATACGCAGTATTTT. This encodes CSASIGTPSTDTQYF.

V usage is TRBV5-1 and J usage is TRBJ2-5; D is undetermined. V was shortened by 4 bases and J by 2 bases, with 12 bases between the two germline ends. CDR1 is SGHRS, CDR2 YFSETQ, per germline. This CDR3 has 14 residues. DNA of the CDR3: TGCGCCAGCAGCACCCACGACTGGCAAGAGACCCAGTACTTC. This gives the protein CASSTHDWQETQYF.